This T cell receptor (beta chain) was recorded in a study of blood T cell repertoires in COVID-19. Study background: Collection of acute and convalescent COVID-19 samples took place in the United States, Italy and Spain. Sample material is recorded as cDNA or gDNA derived from T cells, B-cell-depleted T cells, or PBMCs.

TCRdb keeps only in-frame clones here, not all; method: immunoSEQ multiplex PCR. The table has about 58,000 clones, roughly 84% seen once. CDR1 and CDR2 from the germline V gene are LGHDT and YNNKEL (reference sequence). V lost 4 bases, J lost 4 bases, and 23 bases lay in between. The CDR3 is 17 residues long. The source of this sequence is a man aged 40-49 years with active COVID-19. Sequences were obtained from peripheral blood. The rearrangement links TRBV3-1 (or the pseudogene TRBV3-2) to TRBJ2-7; the D gene is possibly TRBD2 (6 bases). The CDR3 DNA is TGTGCCAGCAGCCCCCTGCGCCCCATCGGGAGTTTGTACGAGCAGTACTTC. It yields the protein CASSPLRPIGSLYEQYF.